The entry below describes one TCR beta chain. The sample comes from a study of blood T cell repertoires in COVID-19. Across the study: Acute and convalescent COVID-19 samples came from the United States, Italy and Spain. PBMCs, B-cell-depleted T cells, or T cells provided the cDNA or gDNA that made up the material.

Germline V CDR1 and CDR2: SGHKS, YYEKEE (reference sequence). V was clipped by 3 bases and J by 0 bases, with 6 bases between them. The CDR3 consists of 14 residues. In the study's own analysis: Quantification of nucleated cells was approximated via reference gene primer amplification. TCRdb's table, derived via immunoSEQ multiplex PCR, lists solely in-frame clones and lacks some. V and J calls and clone size are as listed in that table; D and trimming were resolved from the DNA. The sample has a few hundred thousand clones, around 88% seen once; the top ten hold just over 7%. The Seattle patients joined while their infection was active and were tracked longitudinally afterward.

The source of this sequence is a woman in her sixties or seventies with COVID-19, enrolled during active disease. Sequencing input: peripheral blood. The rearrangement uses TRBV5-5 and TRBJ1-4; D is unclear. DNA for the CDR3: TGTGCCAGCAGCTCTGTCCCAACTAATGAAAAACTGTTTTTT. This encodes CASSSVPTNEKLFF.